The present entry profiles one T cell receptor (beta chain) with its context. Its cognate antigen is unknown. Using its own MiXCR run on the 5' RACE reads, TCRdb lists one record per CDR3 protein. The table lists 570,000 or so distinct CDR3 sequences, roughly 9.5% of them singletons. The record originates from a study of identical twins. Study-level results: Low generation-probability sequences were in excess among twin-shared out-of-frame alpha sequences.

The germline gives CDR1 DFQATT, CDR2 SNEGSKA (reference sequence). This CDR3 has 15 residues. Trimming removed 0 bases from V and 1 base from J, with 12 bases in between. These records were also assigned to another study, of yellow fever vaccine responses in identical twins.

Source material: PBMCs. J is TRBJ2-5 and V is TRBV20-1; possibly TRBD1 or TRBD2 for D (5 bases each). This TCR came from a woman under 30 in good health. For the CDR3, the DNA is TGCAGTGCTAGAGATGGGGGTGTATCCCAAGAGACCCAGTACTTC. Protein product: CSARDGGVSQETQYF.